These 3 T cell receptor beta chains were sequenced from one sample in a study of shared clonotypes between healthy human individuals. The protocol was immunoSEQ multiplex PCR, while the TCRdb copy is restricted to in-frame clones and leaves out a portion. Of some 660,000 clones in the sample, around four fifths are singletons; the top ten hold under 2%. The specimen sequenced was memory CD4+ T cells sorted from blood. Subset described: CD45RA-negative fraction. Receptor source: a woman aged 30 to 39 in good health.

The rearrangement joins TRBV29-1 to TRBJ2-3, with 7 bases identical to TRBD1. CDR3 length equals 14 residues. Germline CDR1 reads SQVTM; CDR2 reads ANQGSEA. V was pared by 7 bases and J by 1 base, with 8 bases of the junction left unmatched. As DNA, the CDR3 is TGCAGCGCAATGACAGGGCGCGGCACAGATACGCAGTATTTT. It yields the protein CSAMTGRGTDTQYF.

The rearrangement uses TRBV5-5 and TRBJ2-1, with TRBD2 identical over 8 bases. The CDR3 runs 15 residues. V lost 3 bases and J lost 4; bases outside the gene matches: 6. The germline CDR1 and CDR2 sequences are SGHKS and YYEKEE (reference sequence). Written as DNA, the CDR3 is TGTGCCAGCAGCTCAGGACTAGCAGCTTACAATGAGCAGTTCTTC. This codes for CASSSGLAAYNEQFF.

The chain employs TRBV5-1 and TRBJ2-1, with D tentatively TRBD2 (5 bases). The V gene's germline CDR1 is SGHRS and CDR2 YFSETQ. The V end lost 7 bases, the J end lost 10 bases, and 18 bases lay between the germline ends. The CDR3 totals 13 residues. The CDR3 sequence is CASGMINRGEQFF. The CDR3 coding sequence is TGCGCCAGCGGAATGATAAACCGAGGGGAGCAGTTCTTC.